A single TCR beta chain is shown here with its context. The CDR3 sequence is 14 residues long. CDR1 and CDR2 (germline): LGHDT, YNNKEL (reference sequence). Unmatched junction bases numbered 9, after V lost 8 bases and J lost 4 bases. This specimen belongs to a study of blood T cell repertoires in COVID-19. About the study: The origin of the acute and convalescent COVID-19 samples was the United States, Italy and Spain. From T cells, B-cell-depleted T cells, or PBMCs came the material, which was cDNA or gDNA.

Original analysis: Estimation of nucleated cell counts was performed using reference gene primer amplification. Some clones are missing from TCRdb's copy, which holds only in-frame ones; the method was immunoSEQ multiplex PCR. V and J calls plus clone size are reproduced from that table; the DNA served to infer D and trimming. The sample lists more than 200,000 clones; 70% to 90% were seen once. The V gene is TRBV3-1 (or the pseudogene TRBV3-2), the J gene TRBJ2-5; 8 bases fit TRBD2. This receptor was taken from a woman in her twenties or thirties with COVID-19, enrolled during active disease. Sequenced: peripheral blood. Here the CDR3 DNA reads TGTGCCAGCGGTAGGACTAGCATGGGAGAGACCCAGTACTTC. Protein: CASGRTSMGETQYF.